The 21 T cell receptor beta chains in this list originate from one sample, sequenced in a study of response to subunit inactivated influenza vaccine. TCRdb redid the calling of the RT-PCR reads with MiXCR, one entry per CDR3 protein. The sample records around 480,000 distinct CDR3 sequences, 16% being singletons. The sequencing used CD4+ T cells sorted from PBMCs, collected approximately 25 months after vaccination. Source of these receptors: a man in his fifties or sixties who received an inactivated influenza vaccine.

This clonotype was counted at least ten times. V is TRBV12-3 or TRBV12-4 and J is TRBJ2-7; the D gene could be TRBD1 or TRBD2 (5 bases each). V was clipped by 8 bases and J by 2 bases, with 13 bases between them. This CDR3 has 13 amino acids. The CDR3 protein is CASASGRPYEQYF. For the CDR3, the DNA is TGTGCCAGCGCGTCAGGGAGACCCTACGAGCAGTACTTC.

This clonotype was observed many times. The chain links TRBV10-3 to TRBJ2-1; D is ambiguous. Per germline, CDR1 ENHRY and CDR2 SYGVKD. V dropped 3 bases and J dropped 5 bases, with 5 bases sitting between them. The CDR3 has 12 amino acids. The CDR3 coding sequence is TGTGCCATCAGTGATACGGACAATGAGCAGTTCTTC. This gives the protein CAISDTDNEQFF.

This clonotype was seen only a few times. The gene calls are TRBV6-2 or TRBV6-3 and TRBJ2-5; D gene unclear. Germline-derived CDR1 and CDR2 are MNHEY and SVGEGT. The CDR3 runs to 13 residues. V was cut by 2 bases and J by 5 bases, with 9 bases left in between. The CDR3 loop is CASSYVGWETQYF. The CDR3 DNA sequence: TGTGCCAGCAGTTACGTGGGCTGGGAGACCCAGTACTTC.

This clonotype was counted a few times. V gene TRBV7-2 combines with J gene TRBJ1-1, with TRBD1 matching 9 bases. Per germline, CDR1 SGHTA and CDR2 FQGNSA. Trimming at V came to 4 bases and at J to 3 bases, leaving 12 bases not matched to a gene. The CDR3 sequence is 17 residues long. CDR3: CASSSHAQGARDTEAFF. DNA of the CDR3: TGTGCCAGCAGCTCGCATGCACAGGGGGCTCGTGACACTGAAGCTTTCTTT.

The genes are TRBV5-1 and TRBJ1-4; weak D call: TRBD1 (5 bases). Trimming took off 2 bases at V and 7 bases at J, with 15 bases between the two ends. This CDR3 spans 15 amino acids. Germline assignment: CDR1 SGHRS and CDR2 YFSETQ. The CDR3 DNA reads as TGCGCCAGCAGCTTATCCGGGACGGACGTTGAAAAACTGTTTTTT. As protein: CASSLSGTDVEKLFF.

This clonotype turned up a few times. This rearrangement joins TRBV24-1 to TRBJ2-1; D unresolved. The CDR3 loop spans 12 amino acids. Trimming cost V 6 bases and J 3 bases, with 5 bases left between them. Germline lookup yields CDR1 KGHDR and CDR2 SFDVKD. CDR3 coding DNA: TGTGCCACCAGTACGGACTACAATGAGCAGTTCTTC. As protein: CATSTDYNEQFF.

This clonotype was observed a few times. V gene TRBV5-6 combines with J gene TRBJ2-7; no firm D call. The CDR3 has 12 amino acids. V lost 7 bases to trimming and J lost 2 bases, with 10 bases between them. Germline V gene sequence: CDR1 SGHDT, CDR2 YYEEEE. The CDR3 is CASQLGTYEQYF. The CDR3 DNA sequence: TGTGCCAGCCAGCTTGGGACCTACGAGCAGTACTTC.

The chain is built from TRBV6-5 and TRBJ2-1, with TRBD2 identical over 8 bases. J gave up 7 bases and V 0 bases, and 8 bases lay outside the gene matches. CDR3 length: 16 residues. The V gene's germline CDR1 is MNHEY and CDR2 SVGAGI. The CDR3 region has the DNA TGTGCCAGCAGTTACTCGGTTGGACTAGCAATAAATGAGCAGTTCTTC. Its translation is CASSYSVGLAINEQFF.

This clonotype was observed a few times. This chain uses TRBV6-2 or TRBV6-3 with TRBJ2-7, with 10 bases matching TRBD2. CDR1 and CDR2 from the germline V gene are MNHEY and SVGEGT. The J segment lost 4 bases and the V segment lost 0 bases, leaving 15 bases of the junction unmatched. The CDR3 extends over 19 amino acids. The DNA of the CDR3 is TGTGCCAGCAGTTACTCGACGGGTAGTAGCGGGAGGAATTTATACGAGCAGTACTTC. It yields the protein CASSYSTGSSGRNLYEQYF.

The chain employs TRBV11-2 and TRBJ2-2, with 7 positions matching TRBD1. J lost 1 base, V lost 6 bases, and 2 bases had no gene match. The CDR3 has 14 amino acids. From germline, CDR1 is SGHAT and CDR2 FQNNGV. The CDR3 DNA follows: TGTGCCAGCAGGACAGGGAGGAACACCGGGGAGCTGTTTTTT. It encodes CASRTGRNTGELFF.

This chain links TRBV5-1 with TRBJ2-7, with TRBD2 identical over 8 bases. The CDR3 sequence is 16 residues long. The junction had 11 bases not matched to a gene; V was cut back by 1 base and J by 5 bases. CDR1 is SGHRS and CDR2 is YFSETQ in the germline V gene. CDR3 in DNA: TGCGCCAGCAGCTTGTTGGTCGGGGGGGCGGTCGACGAGCAGTACTTC. As protein: CASSLLVGGAVDEQYF. The full variable domain, with the rest looked up from reference TRBV5-1 and TRBJ2-7, is KAGVTQTPRYLIKTRGQQVTLSCSPISGHRSVSWYQQTPGQGLQFLFEYFSETQRNKGNFPGRFSGRQFSNSRSEMNVSTLELGDSALYLCASSLLVGGAVDEQYFGPGTRLTVT.

The V call is TRBV4-2, the J call TRBJ2-3, with 10 positions matching TRBD2. Germline CDR1 is LGHNA and CDR2 is YNFKEQ. This CDR3 region has 19 residues. Losses at the gene ends were 4 bases for V and 0 bases for J; bases not matched to a gene: 13. The CDR3 protein is CASSPQGTSVASSTDTQYF. For the CDR3, the DNA is TGTGCCAGCAGCCCCCAAGGGACTAGCGTTGCTTCTAGCACAGATACGCAGTATTTT.

V and J are TRBV7-2 and TRBJ2-4; D not certain. The CDR3 runs 13 residues. Germline-derived CDR1 and CDR2 are SGHTA and FQGNSA. Trimming cost V 1 base and J 11 bases, with 12 bases left between them. For the CDR3, the DNA is TGTGCCAGCAGCTTAGAGAGAGCAGCTCTTCAGTACTTC. It yields the protein CASSLERAALQYF.

The CDR3: CACLAGGGYNEQFF. CDR3 sequence (DNA): TGTGCCTGTCTAGCGGGAGGAGGGTACAATGAGCAGTTCTTC. The chain joins TRBV30 to TRBJ2-1; 11 positions agree with TRBD2. Per the germline V gene, CDR1 is GTSNPN and CDR2 is SVGIG (reference sequence). The CDR3 sequence is 14 residues long. V was clipped by 6 bases and J by 4 bases; unmatched bases: 5. The full variable domain, with the rest looked up from reference TRBV30 and TRBJ2-1, is SQTIHQWPATLVQPVGSPLSLECTVEGTSNPNLYWYRQAAGRGLQLLFYSVGIGQISSEVPQNLSASRPQDRQFILSSKKLLLSDSGFYLCACLAGGGYNEQFFGPGTRLTVL.

This clonotype was seen ten or more times. The V gene is TRBV20-1, the J gene TRBJ1-1, with TRBD1 as a possible D gene (6 bases). Trimming left V 3 bases short and J 3 bases short, with 8 bases between. Germline assignment: CDR1 DFQATT and CDR2 SNEGSKA (reference sequence). The CDR3 totals 12 residues. The CDR3 DNA sequence: TGCAGTGCTAGCAGGGGACACACTGAAGCTTTCTTT. This sequence encodes CSASRGHTEAFF.

Ten or more counts support this clonotype. The gene calls are TRBV4-2 and TRBJ2-3; a possible D gene is TRBD2 (5 bases). Per germline, CDR1 LGHNA and CDR2 YNFKEQ. This CDR3 spans 15 amino acids. Trimming removed 0 bases at V and 1 base at J, with 8 bases between. The CDR3 reads CASSQDWRGTDTQYF. The DNA of the CDR3 is TGTGCCAGCAGCCAAGATTGGCGGGGCACAGATACGCAGTATTTT.

The chain combines TRBV3-1 with TRBJ2-1; 7 positions match TRBD2. The junction had 7 bases not matched to a gene; V was cut back by 4 bases and J by 4 bases. Germline V gives CDR1 LGHDT, CDR2 YNNKEL (reference sequence). This CDR3 region has 15 residues. The CDR3 here is CASSLLADLYNEQFF. The CDR3 DNA sequence: TGTGCCAGCAGCCTTCTAGCGGACCTGTACAATGAGCAGTTCTTC.

V gene TRBV12-3 or TRBV12-4 combines with J gene TRBJ1-6; TRBD1 matches at 8 bases. The ends lost 6 bases at V and 7 bases at J; junction bases unmatched: 11. This CDR3 is 16 amino acids long. This chain's CDR3 is CASRHQRQGNNSPLHF. The CDR3 nucleotides are TGTGCCAGCAGACACCAGAGACAGGGGAACAATTCACCCCTCCACTTT.

The rearrangement joins TRBV20-1 to TRBJ2-1; 11 positions agree with TRBD2. Per germline, CDR1 DFQATT and CDR2 SNEGSKA (reference sequence). The ends lost 1 base at V and 4 bases at J; junction bases unmatched: 3. The CDR3 is 15 residues long. The CDR3 nucleotides read TGCAGTGCTAGAGGGGGGACTAGCGGTTACAATGAGCAGTTCTTC. Translated: CSARGGTSGYNEQFF.

This chain links TRBV12-3 or TRBV12-4 with TRBJ2-3; D remains ambiguous. Trimming pared 6 bases from V and 1 base from J, leaving 11 bases between. This CDR3 has 14 residues. CDR3 coding DNA: TGTGCCAGCAGGCGTTCGGCCGGCACAGATACGCAGTATTTT. Translating it yields CASRRSAGTDTQYF.

The rearrangement links TRBV20-1 to TRBJ2-7; the D is unclear. Germline assignment: CDR1 DFQATT and CDR2 SNEGSKA (reference sequence). The CDR3 is 12 amino acids. V lost 3 bases and J 6 bases, leaving 12 bases between the germline ends. The CDR3 DNA sequence: TGCAGTGCTAGTGGCAGTCTTGGCGAGCAGTACTTC. Its protein is CSASGSLGEQYF.